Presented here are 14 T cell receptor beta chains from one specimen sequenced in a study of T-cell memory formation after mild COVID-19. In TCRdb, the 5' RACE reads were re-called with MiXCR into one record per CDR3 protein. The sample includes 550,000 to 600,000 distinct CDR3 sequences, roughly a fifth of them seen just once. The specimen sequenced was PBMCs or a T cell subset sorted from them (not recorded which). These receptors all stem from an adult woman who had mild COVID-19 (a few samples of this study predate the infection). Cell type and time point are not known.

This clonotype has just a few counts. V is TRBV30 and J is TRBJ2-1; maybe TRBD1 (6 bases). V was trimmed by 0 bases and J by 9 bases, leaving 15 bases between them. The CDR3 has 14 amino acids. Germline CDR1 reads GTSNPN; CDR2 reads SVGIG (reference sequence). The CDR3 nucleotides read TGTGCCTGGAGTGTACCTGGGGGCTGGGGTGAGCAGTTCTTC. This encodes CAWSVPGGWGEQFF.

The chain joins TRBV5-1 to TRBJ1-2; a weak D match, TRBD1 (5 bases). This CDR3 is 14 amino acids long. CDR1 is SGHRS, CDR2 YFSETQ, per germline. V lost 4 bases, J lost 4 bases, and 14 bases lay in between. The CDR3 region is CASSPPDSLYGYTF. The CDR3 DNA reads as TGCGCCAGCAGCCCACCAGACAGTCTCTATGGCTACACCTTC.

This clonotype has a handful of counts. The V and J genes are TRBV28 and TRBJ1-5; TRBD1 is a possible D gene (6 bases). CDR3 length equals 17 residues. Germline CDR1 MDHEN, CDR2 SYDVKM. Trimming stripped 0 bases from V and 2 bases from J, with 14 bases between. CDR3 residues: CASSLWGAGLGNQPQHF. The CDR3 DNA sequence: TGTGCCAGCAGTTTATGGGGGGCAGGGTTAGGCAATCAGCCCCAGCATTTT. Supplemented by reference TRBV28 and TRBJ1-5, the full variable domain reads DVKVTQSSRYLVKRTGEKVFLECVQDMDHENMFWYRQDPGLGLRLIYFSYDVKMKEKGDIPEGYSVSREKKERFSLILESASTNQTSMYLCASSLWGAGLGNQPQHFGDGTRLSIL.

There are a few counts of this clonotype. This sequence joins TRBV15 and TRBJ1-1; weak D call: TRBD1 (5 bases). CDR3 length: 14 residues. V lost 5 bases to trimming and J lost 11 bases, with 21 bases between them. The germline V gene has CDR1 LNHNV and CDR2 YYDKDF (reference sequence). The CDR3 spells CATSSQLREFTAFF. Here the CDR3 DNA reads TGTGCCACCAGCTCTCAACTCAGGGAATTTACGGCTTTCTTT.

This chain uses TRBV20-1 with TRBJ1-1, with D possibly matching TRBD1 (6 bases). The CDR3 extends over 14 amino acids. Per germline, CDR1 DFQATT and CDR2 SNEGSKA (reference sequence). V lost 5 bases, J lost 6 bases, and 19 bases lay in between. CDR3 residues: CSASSGASIPEAFF. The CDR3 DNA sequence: TGCAGTGCTTCGTCAGGGGCTTCTATCCCTGAAGCTTTCTTT.

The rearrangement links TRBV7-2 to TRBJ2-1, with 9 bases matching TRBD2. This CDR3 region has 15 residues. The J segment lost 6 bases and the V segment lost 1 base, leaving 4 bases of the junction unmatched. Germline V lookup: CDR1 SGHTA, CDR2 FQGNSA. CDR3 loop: CASSLGGTSPNEQFF. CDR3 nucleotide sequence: TGTGCCAGCAGCTTAGGCGGGACTAGCCCCAATGAGCAGTTCTTC.

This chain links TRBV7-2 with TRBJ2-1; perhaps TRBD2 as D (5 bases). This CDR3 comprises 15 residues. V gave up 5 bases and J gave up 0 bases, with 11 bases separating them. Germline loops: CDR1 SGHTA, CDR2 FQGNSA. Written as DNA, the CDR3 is TGTGCCAGCAGCCAGAGCGGAAGCTCCTACAATGAGCAGTTCTTC. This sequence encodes CASSQSGSSYNEQFF.

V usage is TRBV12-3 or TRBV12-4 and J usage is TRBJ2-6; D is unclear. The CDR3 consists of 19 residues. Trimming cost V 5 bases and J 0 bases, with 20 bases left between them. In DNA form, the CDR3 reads TGTGCCAGCAGTCACCAGAAGACGTTGTATAGCTCTGGGGCCAACGTCCTGACTTTC. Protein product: CASSHQKTLYSSGANVLTF.

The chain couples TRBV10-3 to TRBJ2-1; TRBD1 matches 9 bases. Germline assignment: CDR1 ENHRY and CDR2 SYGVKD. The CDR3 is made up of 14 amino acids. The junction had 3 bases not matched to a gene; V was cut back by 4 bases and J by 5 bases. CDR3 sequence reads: CAISGDRENNEQFF. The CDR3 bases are TGTGCCATCAGTGGGGACAGGGAAAACAATGAGCAGTTCTTC.

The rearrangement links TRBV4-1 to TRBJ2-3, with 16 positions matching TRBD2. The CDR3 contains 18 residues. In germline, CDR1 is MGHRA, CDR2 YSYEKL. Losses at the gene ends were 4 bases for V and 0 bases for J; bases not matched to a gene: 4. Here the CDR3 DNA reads TGCGCCAGCAGCCCGGGGACTAGCGGGAGGGCCAGCACAGATACGCAGTATTTT. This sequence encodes CASSPGTSGRASTDTQYF.

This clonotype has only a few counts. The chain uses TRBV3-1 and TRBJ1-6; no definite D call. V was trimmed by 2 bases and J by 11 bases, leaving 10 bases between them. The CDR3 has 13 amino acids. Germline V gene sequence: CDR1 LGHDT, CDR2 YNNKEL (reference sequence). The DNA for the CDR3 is TGTGCCAGCAGCCAAAGGCAGTATGCACCCCTCCACTTT. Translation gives CASSQRQYAPLHF.

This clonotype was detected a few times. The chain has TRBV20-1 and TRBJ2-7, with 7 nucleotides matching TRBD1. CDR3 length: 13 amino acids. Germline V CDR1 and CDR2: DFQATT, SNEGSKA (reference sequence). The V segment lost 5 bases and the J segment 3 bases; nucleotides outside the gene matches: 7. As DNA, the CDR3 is TGCAGTGCTGAGGCAGGGGGAGACTACGAGCAGTACTTC. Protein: CSAEAGGDYEQYF.

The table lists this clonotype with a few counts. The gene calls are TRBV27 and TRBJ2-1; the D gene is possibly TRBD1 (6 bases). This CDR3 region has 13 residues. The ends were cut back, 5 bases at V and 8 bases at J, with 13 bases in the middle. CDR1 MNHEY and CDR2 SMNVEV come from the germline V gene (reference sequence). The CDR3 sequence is CASSIGTFDEQFF. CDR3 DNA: TGTGCCAGCAGTATCGGGACATTCGATGAGCAGTTCTTC.

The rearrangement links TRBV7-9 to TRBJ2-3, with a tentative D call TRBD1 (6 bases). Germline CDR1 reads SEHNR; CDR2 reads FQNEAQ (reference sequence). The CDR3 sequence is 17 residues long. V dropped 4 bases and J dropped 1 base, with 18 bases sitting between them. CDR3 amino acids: CASSYRVEIIGTDTQYF. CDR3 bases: TGTGCCAGCAGCTACAGGGTGGAGATTATCGGCACAGATACGCAGTATTTT.